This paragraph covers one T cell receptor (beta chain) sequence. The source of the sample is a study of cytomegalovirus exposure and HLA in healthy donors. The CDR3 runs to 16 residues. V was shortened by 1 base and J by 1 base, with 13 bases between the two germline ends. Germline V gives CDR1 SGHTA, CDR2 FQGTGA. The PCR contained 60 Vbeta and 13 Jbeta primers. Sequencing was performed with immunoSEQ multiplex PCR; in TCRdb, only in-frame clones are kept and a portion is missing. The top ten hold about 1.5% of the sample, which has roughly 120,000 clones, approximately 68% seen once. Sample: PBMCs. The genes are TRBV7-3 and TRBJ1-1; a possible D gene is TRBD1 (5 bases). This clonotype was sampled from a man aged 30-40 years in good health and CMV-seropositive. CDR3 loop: CASSLIVRQKNTEAFF. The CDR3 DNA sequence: TGTGCCAGCAGCTTAATTGTACGACAGAAGAACACTGAAGCTTTCTTT.